This entry lists 2 T cell receptor beta chains sequenced from one sample in a study of blood T cell repertoires in COVID-19. Profiled with immunoSEQ multiplex PCR; TCRdb holds only in-frame clones, not every one. Of hundreds of thousands of clones in the sample, more than 85% were seen once. The sample taken for sequencing was PBMCs or T cells enriched from blood (not recorded which). Every receptor here comes from a woman in her forties or fifties who had recovered from COVID-19.

The V gene is TRBV3-1 (or the pseudogene TRBV3-2), the J gene TRBJ2-5; TRBD2 agrees at 8 bases. After removal of 1 base from V and 3 bases from J, the junction contained 7 bases not matched to a gene. This CDR3 has 16 residues. The germline CDR1 and CDR2 sequences are LGHDT and YNNKEL (reference sequence). The CDR3 region has the DNA TGTGCCAGCAGCCAAGGTCCCTCAGCGGGAGAAGAGACCCAGTACTTC. It yields the protein CASSQGPSAGEETQYF.

This rearrangement joins TRBV7-9 to TRBJ1-1, with a tentative D call TRBD1 (6 bases). Germline CDR1 is SEHNR and CDR2 is FQNEAQ (reference sequence). The V end lost 4 bases, the J end lost 4 bases, and 16 bases lay between the germline ends. The CDR3 has 15 amino acids. Written as DNA, the CDR3 is TGTGCCAGCAGCTCCTTACAGGGACGGACCACTGAAGCTTTCTTT. Protein product: CASSSLQGRTTEAFF. Full variable domain (rest looked up from reference TRBV7-9 and TRBJ1-1): DTGVSQNPRHKITKRGQNVTFRCDPISEHNRLYWYRQTLGQGPEFLTYFQNEAQLEKSRLLSDRFSAERPKGSFSTLEIQRTEQGDSAMYLCASSSLQGRTTEAFFGQGTRLTVV.